Here is one TCR beta chain with its context. The antigen remains undetermined. The time point denotes: week 47, end of study. It was 300 ug of mutant IDH1 20-mer peptide that made up each vaccine dose, given with topical imiquimod. CDR1 and CDR2 from the germline V gene are KGHSH and LQKENI. The CDR3 runs 13 residues. V was shortened by 2 bases and J by 2 bases, with 7 bases between the two germline ends. This entry is derived from a study of a mutant IDH1 vaccine in newly diagnosed glioma. TCRdb's copy holds only in-frame clones and misses some; the assay was immunoSEQ multiplex PCR. The sample shows 50,000 or so clones, 70% to 85% of them seen only once.

The specimen comprised PBMCs, sampled from a glioma patient whose treatment included an IDH1 peptide vaccine. The chain couples TRBV18 to TRBJ2-7; D gene unclear. This TCR was recovered from a woman in her thirties with glioma. Some clones in this sample may be carry-over from other donors' samples. CDR3 nucleotide sequence: TGTGCCAGCTCACCAGGTACAGCCTACGAGCAGTACTTC. It encodes CASSPGTAYEQYF.